This record looks at one T cell receptor (beta chain) sequence and its context. What it binds is unknown. The CDR3 covers 14 residues. V lost 5 bases and J lost 5; bases outside the gene matches: 7. Germline V gene lookup returns CDR1 SGHTA and CDR2 FQGNSA. The record originates from a study of cytomegalovirus exposure and HLA in healthy donors. General observations from the study: Listed as cytomegalovirus-associated were about 160 TCR beta chains.

Use of 60 Vbeta and 13 Jbeta primers characterized the PCR. Only in-frame clones appear in the TCRdb table, and some are missing; sequencing was by immunoSEQ multiplex PCR. This table holds 150,000 to 200,000 clones, around three quarters found once. Input material: PBMCs. This TCR came from a woman under 40 in good health and CMV-seronegative. The chain uses TRBV7-2 and TRBJ1-2; 8 positions agree with TRBD1. This CDR3 is CASSPRQGKYGYTF. CDR3 DNA: TGTGCCAGCAGCCCACGACAGGGGAAGTATGGCTACACCTTC.